The clone carrying this T cell receptor beta chain was seen more than once but under ten times. No antigen is known for it. TCRdb processed the 5' RACE reads anew with MiXCR; each CDR3 protein has one entry. The table shows around 240,000 distinct CDR3 sequences, with roughly 10% occurring only once. The sample belongs to a study of identical twins. Study-wide findings and caveats: Within cord blood, abundant beta clonotypes carried fewer insertions, but memory repertoires showed no such trend.

The CDR3 has 14 amino acids. CDR1 DFQATT and CDR2 SNEGSKA come from the germline V gene (reference sequence). The trim removed 5 bases at V and 8 bases at J, leaving 9 bases unmatched. The TCR sequence derives from a man over 45 in good health. The chain joins TRBV20-1 to TRBJ2-3, with 11 bases identical to TRBD2. Sequencing was carried out using memory T cells sorted from blood. The CDR3 DNA reads as TGCAGTGCTCGCAGACTAGCGGGGCAAATTACGCAGTATTTT. Its protein product is CSARRLAGQITQYF.